The 17 T cell receptor beta chains reported below all come from one sample, sequenced in a study of molecular identifiers for immune sequencing clone quantification. TCRdb called the PCR reads again in MiXCR, with one record for every CDR3 protein. Counted here are a few hundred thousand distinct CDR3 sequences, 24% occurring once; the ten biggest clones make up 0.74%. The sample was naive CD8+ T cells from blood, with Jurkat cell RNA spiked in. As to subset: FACS-sorted CD8+CD4-CCR7+CD45RA+ naive T cells. These receptors all stem from a human donor in good health. Some libraries in this study had Jurkat cell RNA spiked in.

This clonotype was seen a few times. The V call is TRBV15, the J call TRBJ2-3; D is uncertain. The CDR3 is 14 residues long. Germline V CDR1 and CDR2: LNHNV, YYDKDF (reference sequence). Trimming stripped 3 bases from V and 1 base from J, with 8 bases between. Written as DNA, the CDR3 is TGTGCCACCAGCAGGAGAAGGGGCACAGATACGCAGTATTTT. The encoded protein is CATSRRRGTDTQYF.

This clonotype appeared a few times. V and J are TRBV27 and TRBJ2-7, with TRBD2 as a possible D gene (6 bases). Trimming stripped 5 bases from V and 3 bases from J, with 14 bases between. From germline, CDR1 is MNHEY and CDR2 SMNVEV (reference sequence). This CDR3 is 14 amino acids long. The CDR3 reads CASSTGTAGYEQYF. CDR3 DNA: TGTGCCAGCAGTACCGGGACTGCGGGCTACGAGCAGTACTTC.

A note on this clonotype: This could be a read error, since a much larger clone is one nucleotide away. This chain links TRBV27 with TRBJ1-5; 10 positions match TRBD1. This CDR3 is built from 15 residues. Germline CDR1 reads MNHEY; CDR2 reads SMNVEV (reference sequence). The CDR3 nucleotides are TGTGCCAGCAGTTTTGGGACAGGGGCCAATCGGCCCCAGCATTTT. The encoded protein is CASSFGTGANRPQHF.

The chain employs TRBV4-1 and TRBJ2-6, with D possibly TRBD2 on 5 matching bases. CDR1 and CDR2 (germline): MGHRA, YSYEKL. CDR3 length: 18 amino acids. Between the trimmed V and J ends, which lost 5 bases and 2 bases, there was a span of 19 bases. The chain's CDR3 is CASSGDRIGGAGANVLTF. CDR3 bases: TGCGCCAGCAGCGGAGATCGGATCGGAGGAGCTGGGGCCAACGTCCTGACTTTC.

Many counts were recorded for this clonotype. The rearrangement uses TRBV25-1 and TRBJ2-7; no clear D gene. The V end lost 4 bases, the J end lost 2 bases, and 12 bases lay between the germline ends. The CDR3 is made up of 14 amino acids. CDR1 and CDR2 from the germline V gene are MGHDK and SYGVNS. The CDR3 DNA sequence: TGTGCCAGCAGTGGTTCGGGCGGCCCCTACGAGCAGTACTTC. Translated, it gives CASSGSGGPYEQYF.

The chain carries TRBV9 and TRBJ1-5, with a weak D call TRBD1 (5 bases). Germline V gene data show CDR1 as SGDLS and CDR2 as YYNGEE. The ends were cut back, 5 bases at V and 0 bases at J, with 15 bases in the middle. The length of the CDR3 is 16 residues. The CDR3 protein is CASRGGQANSNQPQHF. As DNA, the CDR3 is TGTGCCAGCAGGGGGGGTCAGGCAAATAGCAATCAGCCCCAGCATTTT.

The chain joins TRBV11-2 to TRBJ1-4; weak D call: TRBD1 (5 bases). Looked up from germline, CDR1 is SGHAT and CDR2 is FQNNGV. Between the trimmed V and J ends, which lost 10 bases and 8 bases, there was a span of 14 bases. The CDR3 is 12 residues long. The CDR3 protein is CATRGFSEKLFF. The CDR3 coding sequence is TGTGCCACCCGGGGGTTTTCGGAAAAACTGTTTTTT.

V is TRBV28 and J is TRBJ2-7; D assignment may be TRBD1 or TRBD2 (5 bases each). Trimming stripped 8 bases from V and 3 bases from J, with 17 bases between. CDR3 length equals 14 residues. Germline loops: CDR1 MDHEN, CDR2 SYDVKM. The CDR3 DNA is TGTGCCAGCGCATCCGGGGCAGATTTCTACGAGCAGTACTTC. The encoded protein is CASASGADFYEQYF.

The genes are TRBV10-2 and TRBJ1-3; D is undetermined. This CDR3 is built from 15 residues. Germline loops: CDR1 WSHSY, CDR2 SAAADI. Deletions cut 4 bases from V and 0 bases from J, with 10 bases between. The CDR3 DNA reads TGCGCCAGCAGTGCGGCGATAAGCTCTGGAAACACCATATATTTT. Residues: CASSAAISSGNTIYF.

The chain's CDR3 is CASSQDRDYPWCEQYF. The CDR3 DNA sequence: TGTGCCAGCAGCCAAGACCGGGACTATCCTTGGTGCGAGCAGTACTTC. The rearrangement links TRBV4-2 to TRBJ2-7; 7 bases agree with TRBD2. Unmatched junction bases numbered 11, after V lost 0 bases and J lost 6 bases. CDR1 LGHNA and CDR2 YNFKEQ come from the germline V gene. This CDR3 contains 16 residues.

This clonotype was seen more than once but under ten times. The J gene is TRBJ2-7, the V gene TRBV28; 8 positions agree with TRBD2. Germline CDR1 and CDR2: MDHEN and SYDVKM. J lost 0 bases, V lost 3 bases, and 10 bases had no gene match. The length of the CDR3 is 17 residues. The CDR3 sequence is CASSFPRLATRSYEQYF. CDR3 bases: TGTGCCAGCAGTTTCCCCCGACTAGCGACACGCTCCTACGAGCAGTACTTC.

This clonotype appeared many times. The rearrangement uses TRBV5-6 and TRBJ1-1, with D unresolved. Trimming stripped 4 bases from V and 0 bases from J, with 10 bases between. The CDR3 contains 14 residues. The germline gives CDR1 SGHDT, CDR2 YYEEEE. Written as DNA, the CDR3 is TGTGCCAGCAGCCTCCCCGAATTGAACACTGAAGCTTTCTTT. Its translation is CASSLPELNTEAFF.

The chain combines TRBV29-1 with TRBJ1-4, with D perhaps TRBD1 (6 bases). The CDR3 length is 13 residues. Deletions cut 4 bases from V and 7 bases from J, with 13 bases between. CDR1 is SQVTM and CDR2 is ANQGSEA in the germline V gene. Here the CDR3 DNA reads TGCAGCGTTGCGGGGGGCCAGGGTGAAAAACTGTTTTTT. Residues: CSVAGGQGEKLFF. Full variable domain (outside the CDR3, taken from reference TRBV29-1 and TRBJ1-4): SAVISQKPSRDICQRGTSLTIQCQVDSQVTMMFWYRQQPGQSLTLIATANQGSEATYESGFVIDKFPISRPNLTFSTLTVSNMSPEDSSIYLCSVAGGQGEKLFFGSGTQLSVL.

V and J are TRBV11-2 and TRBJ2-3; a weak D match, TRBD2 (5 bases). Germline V lookup: CDR1 SGHAT, CDR2 FQNNGV. The CDR3 contains 14 residues. Trimming took 7 bases from V and 4 from J, leaving 15 bases between them. In nucleotides, the CDR3 is TGTGCCAGCACCCTCGGGAATCCGGCAGATACGCAGTATTTT. Its translation is CASTLGNPADTQYF.

This clonotype was recorded at least ten times. The gene calls are TRBV7-6 and TRBJ2-3, with D possibly being TRBD2 (7 bases). V lost 4 bases, J lost 4 bases, and 12 bases lay in between. The CDR3 is 14 residues long. The V gene's germline CDR1 is SGHVS and CDR2 FNYEAQ. The CDR3 DNA sequence: TGTGCCAGCAGCTCGCTAGGGGGGGCAGATACGCAGTATTTT. It encodes CASSSLGGADTQYF.

The genes are TRBV7-2 and TRBJ2-2; D remains ambiguous. V was clipped by 8 bases and J by 4 bases, with 14 bases between them. The CDR3 extends over 14 amino acids. Germline CDR1 is SGHTA and CDR2 is FQGNSA. In DNA form, the CDR3 reads TGTGCCAGCCACGAAGAGAGTAGCACCGGGGAGCTGTTTTTT. Translation gives CASHEESSTGELFF.

V is TRBV4-3 and J is TRBJ2-7; D unresolved. Germline lookup yields CDR1 LGHNA and CDR2 YSLEER. Trimming shortened V by 1 base and J by 3 bases, and 7 bases separated the two germline ends. The CDR3 covers 13 residues. CDR3 nucleotides: TGCGCCAGCAGCCAAGTGAAGGGCTACGAGCAGTACTTC. It encodes CASSQVKGYEQYF.